This T cell receptor beta chain was identified during a study of molecular identifiers for immune sequencing clone quantification. This clonotype was detected ten times or more. The antigen is not known. As previously described, bulk TCR libraries were made using listed TCR primers. TCRdb re-analysed the PCR reads in MiXCR, keeping a single row per CDR3 protein. Of tens of thousands of distinct CDR3 sequences listed, 15% to 20% are singletons. CDR3 length: 11 amino acids. General observations from the study: Investigators reportedly could detect spiked Jurkat TCR RNA from one cell among one million naive cells.

V gene TRBV21-1 combines with J gene TRBJ2-7. TRBV21-1 is listed as a pseudogene. The sequencing input was naive CD8+ T cells from blood, with Jurkat cell RNA spiked in. Subset specified: FACS-sorted CD8+CD4-CCR7+CD45RA+ naive T cells. This receptor was taken from a human donor in good health. Some libraries in this study had Jurkat cell RNA spiked in. DNA for the CDR3: TGTGCCAGCAGCAGAAGTACCGAGCAGTACTTC. It translates to CASSRSTEQYF.